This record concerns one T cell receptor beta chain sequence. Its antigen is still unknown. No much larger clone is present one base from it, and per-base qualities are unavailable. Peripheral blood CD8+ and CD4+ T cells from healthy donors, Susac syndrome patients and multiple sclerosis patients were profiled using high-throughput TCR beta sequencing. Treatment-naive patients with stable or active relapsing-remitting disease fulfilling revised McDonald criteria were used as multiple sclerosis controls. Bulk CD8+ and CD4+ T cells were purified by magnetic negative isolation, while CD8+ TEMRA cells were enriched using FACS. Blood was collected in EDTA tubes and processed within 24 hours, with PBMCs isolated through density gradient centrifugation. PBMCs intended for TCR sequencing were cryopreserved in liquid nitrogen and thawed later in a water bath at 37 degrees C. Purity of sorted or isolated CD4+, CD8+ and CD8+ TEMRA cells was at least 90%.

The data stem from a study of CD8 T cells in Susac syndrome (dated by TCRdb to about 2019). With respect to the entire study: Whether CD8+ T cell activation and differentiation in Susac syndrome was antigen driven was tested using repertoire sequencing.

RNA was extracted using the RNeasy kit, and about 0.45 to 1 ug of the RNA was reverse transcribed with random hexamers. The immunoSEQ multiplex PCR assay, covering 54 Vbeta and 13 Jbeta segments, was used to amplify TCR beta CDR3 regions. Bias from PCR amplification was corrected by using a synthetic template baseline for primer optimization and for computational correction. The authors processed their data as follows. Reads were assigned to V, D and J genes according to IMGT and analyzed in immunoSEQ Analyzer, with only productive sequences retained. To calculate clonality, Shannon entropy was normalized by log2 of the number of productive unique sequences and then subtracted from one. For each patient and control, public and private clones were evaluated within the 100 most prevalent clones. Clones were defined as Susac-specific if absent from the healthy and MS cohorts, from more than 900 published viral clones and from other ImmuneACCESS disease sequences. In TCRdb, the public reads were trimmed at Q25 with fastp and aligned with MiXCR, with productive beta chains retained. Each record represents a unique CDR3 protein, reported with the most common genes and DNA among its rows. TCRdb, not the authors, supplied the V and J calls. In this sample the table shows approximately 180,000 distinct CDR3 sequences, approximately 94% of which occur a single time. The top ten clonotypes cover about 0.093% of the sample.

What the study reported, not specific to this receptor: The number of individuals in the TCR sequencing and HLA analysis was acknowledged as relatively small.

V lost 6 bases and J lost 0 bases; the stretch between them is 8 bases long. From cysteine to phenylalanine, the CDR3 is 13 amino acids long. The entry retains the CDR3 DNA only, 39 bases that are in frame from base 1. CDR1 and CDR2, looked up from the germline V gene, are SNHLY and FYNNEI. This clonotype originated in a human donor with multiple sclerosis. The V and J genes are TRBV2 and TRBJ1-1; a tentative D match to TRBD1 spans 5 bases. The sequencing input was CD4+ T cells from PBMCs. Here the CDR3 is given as CASREQVNTEAFF. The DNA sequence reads TGTGCCAGCAGAGAACAGGTGAACACTGAAGCTTTCTTT.